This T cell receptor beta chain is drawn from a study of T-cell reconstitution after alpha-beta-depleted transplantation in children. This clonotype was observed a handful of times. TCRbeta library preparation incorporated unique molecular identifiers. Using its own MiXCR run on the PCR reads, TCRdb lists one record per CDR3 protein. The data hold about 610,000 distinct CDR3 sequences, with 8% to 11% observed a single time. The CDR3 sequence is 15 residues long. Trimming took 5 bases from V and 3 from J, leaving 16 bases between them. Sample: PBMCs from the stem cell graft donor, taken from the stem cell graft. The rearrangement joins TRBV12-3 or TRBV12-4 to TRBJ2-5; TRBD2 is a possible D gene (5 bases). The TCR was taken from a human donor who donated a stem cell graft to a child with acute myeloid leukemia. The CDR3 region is CASSALIRAEETQYF. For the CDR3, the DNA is TGTGCCAGCAGTGCCTTGATCCGAGCGGAAGAGACCCAGTACTTC.